This passage covers 12 T cell receptor beta chains from one sample sequenced in a study of T cell repertoires in ileal Crohn's disease. TCRdb's copy holds only in-frame clones and misses some; the assay was immunoSEQ multiplex PCR. In the table there are 12,000 to 15,000 clones, approximately 90% of which are singletons. Sequenced material: ileal tissue. Receptors originate from an adult with Crohn's disease.

This clone was seen only once. The genes are TRBV5-6 and TRBJ1-4, with D uncertain. CDR3 length: 13 residues. Between the trimmed V and J ends, which lost 4 bases and 7 bases, there was a span of 11 bases. The germline V gene encodes CDR1 SGHDT and CDR2 YYEEEE. The CDR3 nucleotides read TGTGCCAGCAGCCGCCGGTATGTTGAAAAACTGTTTTTT. Its protein is CASSRRYVEKLFF.

A word on this clone: Compared with germline, one end of the junction differs, possibly owing to a read error. The V gene is TRBV7-9, the J gene TRBJ2-5, with 7 positions matching TRBD1. Germline CDR1 SEHNR, CDR2 FQNEAQ (reference sequence). This CDR3 spans 14 amino acids. The CDR3 coding sequence is TGTGCCAGCAGTTTAGGACAGGCACAAGAGACCCAGTACTTC. This encodes CASSLGQAQETQYF.

This rearrangement joins TRBV30 to TRBJ1-5; 10 nucleotides match TRBD1. The ends lost 3 bases at V and 1 base at J; junction bases unmatched: 3. CDR1 is GTSNPN and CDR2 is SVGIG in the germline V gene (reference sequence). The CDR3 sequence is 15 residues long. DNA for the CDR3: TGTGCCTGGAGCGGGGGACAGGGGAGCAATCAGCCCCAGCATTTT. Its translation is CAWSGGQGSNQPQHF.

The chain uses TRBV27 and TRBJ2-1; TRBD2 might be the D (5 bases). The ends were cut back, 5 bases at V and 13 bases at J, with 18 bases in the middle. CDR1 is MNHEY and CDR2 is SMNVEV in the germline V gene (reference sequence). The CDR3 has 13 residues. Here the CDR3 reads CASSQRSQRIQFF. The CDR3 nucleotides read TGTGCCAGCAGTCAGAGGAGTCAGCGGATCCAGTTCTTC.

V gene TRBV7-8 combines with J gene TRBJ2-7; 9 positions agree with TRBD1. The CDR3 loop spans 16 amino acids. Germline assignment: CDR1 SGHVS and CDR2 FQNEAQ. Losses at the gene ends were 5 bases for V and 8 bases for J; bases not matched to a gene: 16. This chain's CDR3 is CASSVGTGTGLAKQYF. The CDR3 nucleotides are TGTGCCAGCAGCGTGGGGACCGGGACAGGGTTGGCGAAGCAGTACTTC. The complete variable domain, with remaining parts taken from reference TRBV7-8 and TRBJ2-7, reads GAGVSQSPRYKVAKRGQDVALRCDPISGHVSLFWYQQALGQGPEFLTYFQNEAQLDKSGLPSDRFFAERPEGSVSTLKIQRTQQEDSAVYLCASSVGTGTGLAKQYFGPGTRLTVT.

The genes are TRBV9 and TRBJ1-4, with TRBD1 matching over 7 bases. CDR1 and CDR2 from the germline V gene are SGDLS and YYNGEE. The CDR3 extends over 14 amino acids. V gave up 3 bases and J gave up 6 bases; unmatched junction bases: 5. Here the CDR3 DNA reads TGTGCCAGCAGCGGGGGGACAGCCTATGAAAAACTGTTTTTT. Residues: CASSGGTAYEKLFF. Looking up the rest from reference TRBV9 and TRBJ1-4 gives the full variable domain: DSGVTQTPKHLITATGQRVTLRCSPRSGDLSVYWYQQSLDQGLQFLIQYYNGEERAKGNILERFSAQQFPDLHSELNLSSLELGDSALYFCASSGGTAYEKLFFGSGTQLSVL.

Only a few counts were recorded for this clone. V usage is TRBV7-8 and J usage is TRBJ1-2; a weak D match, TRBD1 (5 bases). CDR3 size: 14 residues. Germline lookup yields CDR1 SGHVS and CDR2 FQNEAQ. The V end was cut by 1 base, the J end by 4 bases, with 10 bases between. The CDR3 protein is CASSLGQLSYGYTF. The CDR3 DNA is TGTGCCAGCAGCTTAGGACAGCTATCCTATGGCTACACCTTC.

V is TRBV19 and J is TRBJ2-7; 10 nucleotides align to TRBD2. Germline V gene sequence: CDR1 LNHDA, CDR2 SQIVND (reference sequence). The CDR3 has 14 residues. The V gene end was trimmed by 4 bases and the J gene end by 7 bases; junction bases not matched to a gene: 7. CDR3 nucleotides: TGTGCCAGTAGTACAAGCGGGAGGGGCGTGGAGCAGTACTTC. It yields the protein CASSTSGRGVEQYF.

The V and J genes are TRBV6-6 and TRBJ2-7, with 12 bases matching TRBD2. Germline lookup yields CDR1 MNHNY and CDR2 SVGAGI (reference sequence). CDR3 length: 15 residues. Unmatched junction bases numbered 7, after V lost 5 bases and J lost 5 bases. CDR3 nucleotide sequence: TGTGCCAGCAGTAAAAGGACTAGCGGGAACCACGAGCAGTACTTC. Translating gives CASSKRTSGNHEQYF.

About this clone itself: Different DNA sequences within this sample yield the same CDR3. The chain employs TRBV5-6 and TRBJ2-7, with 11 bases that match TRBD2. The CDR3 length is 14 residues. After removal of 4 bases from V and 3 bases from J, the junction contained 3 bases not matched to a gene. Per the germline V gene, CDR1 is SGHDT and CDR2 is YYEEEE. CDR3 region: CASSGTSGGYEQYF. The CDR3 DNA reads as TGTGCCAGCAGCGGAACTAGCGGGGGCTACGAGCAGTACTTC.

The chain has TRBV6-5 and TRBJ2-2; the match to TRBD1 covers 9 bases. The CDR3 covers 15 residues. With V trimmed by 6 bases and J by 7 bases, 9 bases remained unmatched. Looked up from germline, CDR1 is MNHEY and CDR2 is SVGAGI. The DNA of the CDR3 is TGTGCCAGCAGCCCCGACAGGGGGGAAGGCGGGGAGCTGTTTTTT. Encoded protein: CASSPDRGEGGELFF.

This clone came up a few times. The chain uses TRBV19 and TRBJ1-2, with a tentative D call TRBD1 (5 bases). The germline V and J ends were trimmed by 5 bases and 3 bases, with 16 bases remaining between them. There are 15 residues in the CDR3. Per the germline V gene, CDR1 is LNHDA and CDR2 is SQIVND (reference sequence). The CDR3 region is CASSLSGGDYYGYTF. In DNA, the CDR3 is TGTGCCAGTAGTTTGTCGGGGGGAGACTACTATGGCTACACCTTC. The full variable domain, rest sourced from reference TRBV19 and TRBJ1-2, is DGGITQSPKYLFRKEGQNVTLSCEQNLNHDAMYWYRQDPGQGLRLIYYSQIVNDFQKGDIAEGYSVSREKKESFPLTVTSAQKNPTAFYLCASSLSGGDYYGYTFGSGTRLTVV.